These 30 T cell receptor beta chains were sequenced from one sample in a study of cytomegalovirus exposure and HLA in healthy donors. 13 Jbeta primers and 60 Vbeta primers were used for the PCR. This table comes from immunoSEQ multiplex PCR, and its TCRdb copy is limited to in-frame clones, with some not included. The sample yields about 150,000 clones, just under 80% seen once. The material sequenced was PBMCs. These receptors all stem from a male donor in good health and CMV-seronegative.

V usage is TRBV15 and J usage is TRBJ2-3; the D gene is possibly TRBD2 (6 bases). The germline V gene encodes CDR1 LNHNV and CDR2 YYDKDF (reference sequence). The CDR3 loop spans 11 amino acids. Trimming removed 8 bases at V and 5 bases at J, with 8 bases between. The CDR3, as DNA: TGTGCCACCCGCGGGGTAGATACGCAGTATTTT. Residues: CATRGVDTQYF.

The chain employs TRBV27 and TRBJ1-3, with D tentatively TRBD1 (6 bases). Looked up from germline, CDR1 is MNHEY and CDR2 is SMNVEV (reference sequence). V dropped 5 bases and J dropped 0 bases, with 14 bases sitting between them. The CDR3 spans 16 residues. CDR3 region: CASSSGGTNSGNTIYF. The DNA for the CDR3 is TGTGCCAGCAGTAGCGGGGGCACAAACTCTGGAAACACCATATATTTT.

The chain's CDR3 is CASRQGLPGGEQYF. The CDR3 DNA reads TGTGCCAGCAGGCAGGGTCTCCCAGGGGGGGAGCAGTACTTC. The chain uses TRBV5-6 and TRBJ2-7, with D maybe TRBD1 (7 bases). The CDR3 runs 14 residues. Trimming stripped 5 bases from V and 7 bases from J, with 19 bases between. Looked up from germline, CDR1 is SGHDT and CDR2 is YYEEEE.

This clone appeared once. The V gene is TRBV6-5, the J gene TRBJ1-5; D ambiguous. Germline V lookup: CDR1 MNHEY, CDR2 SVGAGI. V was clipped by 0 bases and J by 2 bases, with 8 bases between them. The CDR3 is 15 amino acids. CDR3 amino acids: CASSYSALRNQPQHF. The DNA of the CDR3 is TGTGCCAGCAGTTACTCAGCTCTCCGCAATCAGCCCCAGCATTTT.

V is TRBV7-6 and J is TRBJ2-3, with D maybe TRBD2 (5 bases). This CDR3 contains 14 residues. V gave up 2 bases and J gave up 5 bases, with 11 bases separating them. Germline loops: CDR1 SGHVS, CDR2 FNYEAQ. As DNA, the CDR3 is TGTGCCAGCAGCTTAAACCTAGCAAAAGATACGCAGTATTTT. This encodes CASSLNLAKDTQYF. The entire variable domain, with the rest obtained from reference TRBV7-6 and TRBJ2-3, is as follows: GAGVSQSPRYKVTKRGQDVALRCDPISGHVSLYWYRQALGQGPEFLTYFNYEAQQDKSGLPNDRFSAERPEGSISTLTIQRTEQRDSAMYRCASSLNLAKDTQYFGPGTRLTVL.

This chain joins TRBV6-5 and TRBJ2-1, with TRBD1 matching 9 bases. CDR3 length: 15 residues. Losses at the gene ends were 6 bases for V and 4 bases for J; bases not matched to a gene: 7. Germline CDR1 and CDR2: MNHEY and SVGAGI. The CDR3 loop reads CASSPTGQGYNEQFF. The DNA for the CDR3 is TGTGCCAGCAGCCCTACGGGACAGGGTTACAATGAGCAGTTCTTC.

The J gene is TRBJ2-3, the V gene TRBV7-2, with 11 bases fitting TRBD2. There are 14 residues in the CDR3. The germline V gene has CDR1 SGHTA and CDR2 FQGNSA. The trim removed 6 bases at V and 2 bases at J, leaving 1 base unmatched. CDR3 DNA sequence: TGTGCCAGCAGGGGACTAGCGGTCACAGATACGCAGTATTTT. This translates into CASRGLAVTDTQYF.

This clone was seen more than once but under ten times. Here the CDR3 reads CASSYLAGPSSYEQYF. The CDR3 DNA follows: TGTGCCAGCAGTTACCTAGCGGGGCCAAGCTCCTACGAGCAGTACTTC. This chain joins TRBV6-6 and TRBJ2-7; 9 nucleotides match TRBD2. The CDR3 length is 16 residues. Trimming cost V 2 bases and J 0 bases; bases outside gene matches: 5. From germline, CDR1 is MNHNY and CDR2 SVGAGI (reference sequence).

This clone was seen only a few times. At one boundary the junction diverges from the germline segment, which might be a read error. Additional DNA sequences in this sample encode the identical CDR3. The rearrangement links TRBV5-4 to TRBJ2-5; TRBD2 matches 10 bases. The germline gives CDR1 SGHNT, CDR2 YYREEE (reference sequence). The CDR3 is 17 amino acids. CDR3 region: CASSQDLSSGGLPAQYF. The CDR3 nucleotides are TGCGCCAGCAGCCAAGATCTTTCTAGCGGGGGACTTCCAGCCCAGTACTTC.

Here the CDR3 reads CASSRGLSQETQYF. The DNA for the CDR3 is TGTGCCAGCAGTCGGGGACTATCCCAAGAGACCCAGTACTTC. This sequence joins TRBV6-5 and TRBJ2-5; 7 bases line up with TRBD2. The CDR3 has 14 amino acids. V was clipped by 5 bases and J by 1 base; unmatched bases: 4. In germline, CDR1 is MNHEY, CDR2 SVGAGI.

This clone came up a few times. V gene TRBV5-6 combines with J gene TRBJ2-2, with a tentative D call TRBD1 (7 bases). V was cut by 10 bases and J by 2 bases, with 15 bases left in between. Per the germline V gene, CDR1 is SGHDT and CDR2 is YYEEEE. The CDR3 runs 14 residues. The chain's CDR3 is CAATGEENTGELFF. CDR3 nucleotides: TGTGCCGCCACAGGGGAGGAAAACACCGGGGAGCTGTTTTTT.

This chain connects TRBV21-1 to TRBJ1-4. TRBV21-1 has pseudogene status. This CDR3 region has 15 residues. The CDR3: CASSKRAASNEKLFF. The CDR3 DNA follows: TGTGCCAGCAGCAAGAGGGCAGCGTCTAATGAAAAACTGTTTTTT.

This clone has a count of ten or more. The chain is built from TRBV15 and TRBJ1-4; 12 bases align to TRBD1. The CDR3 sequence is 15 residues long. Trimming cost V 3 bases and J 8 bases; bases outside gene matches: 4. Germline assignment: CDR1 LNHNV and CDR2 YYDKDF (reference sequence). The CDR3 bases are TGTGCCACCAGCAGCGGGACAGGGGGCGGAGAAAAACTGTTTTTT. It translates to CATSSGTGGGEKLFF. The full variable domain, with the rest looked up from reference TRBV15 and TRBJ1-4, is DAMVIQNPRYQVTQFGKPVTLSCSQTLNHNVMYWYQQKSSQAPKLLFHYYDKDFNNEADTPDNFQSRRPNTSFCFLDIRSPGLGDTAMYLCATSSGTGGGEKLFFGSGTQLSVL.

The rearrangement uses TRBV6-1 and TRBJ2-7; D may be TRBD1 (6 bases). Between the trimmed V and J ends, which lost 4 bases and 0 bases, there was a span of 16 bases. Germline-derived CDR1 and CDR2 are MNHNS and SASEGT. CDR3 length: 16 amino acids. The CDR3 region is CASSVHRAGSSYEQYF. The DNA for the CDR3 is TGTGCCAGCAGTGTACACAGGGCAGGGAGCTCCTACGAGCAGTACTTC.

V and J are TRBV7-2 and TRBJ1-3, with 7 bases aligning to TRBD1. V lost 5 bases, J lost 4 bases, and 8 bases stayed unmatched. The CDR3 runs to 15 residues. The germline V gene has CDR1 SGHTA and CDR2 FQGNSA. In DNA form, the CDR3 reads TGTGCCAGCAGCCTTACAGGGGTACCGGGAAACACCATATATTTT. It codes for CASSLTGVPGNTIYF.

The chain joins TRBV6-5 to TRBJ1-2, with D unclear. Germline lookup yields CDR1 MNHEY and CDR2 SVGAGI. With 3 bases removed from V and 0 bases from J, the gap between germline ends came to 14 bases. CDR3 length: 16 residues. CDR3 protein: CASSYTPSTANYGYTF. The DNA for the CDR3 is TGTGCCAGCAGTTATACCCCATCTACGGCTAACTATGGCTACACCTTC.

This clone was counted only a few times. This sequence joins TRBV9 and TRBJ2-3, with D possibly matching TRBD1 (6 bases). The CDR3 is 14 residues long. From germline, CDR1 is SGDLS and CDR2 YYNGEE. With 0 bases removed from V and 6 bases from J, the gap between germline ends came to 11 bases. In nucleotides, the CDR3 is TGTGCCAGCAGCGTAGTGGGAAGGGGGGATACGCAGTATTTT. Translated: CASSVVGRGDTQYF.

For this clone: A junction end diverges from the germline sequence, so it may reflect a read error. The V call is TRBV7-7, the J call TRBJ2-2, with 8 bases aligning to TRBD1. CDR1 is SSHAT, CDR2 FNYEAQ, per germline (reference sequence). The CDR3 consists of 15 residues. The CDR3 here is CASSVGTGDTGELFF. The CDR3 bases are TGTGCTAGCAGCGTCGGGACAGGCGATACCGGGGAGCTGTTTTTT.

This clone came up a few times. This rearrangement joins TRBV5-1 to TRBJ1-3, with D unclear. V shed 0 bases and J shed 4 bases, with 11 bases lying between them. Germline loops: CDR1 SGHRS, CDR2 YFSETQ. This CDR3 has 15 residues. CDR3 loop: CASSLVAGSGNTIYF. For the CDR3, the DNA is TGCGCCAGCAGCTTGGTCGCAGGTTCAGGAAACACCATATATTTT.

This chain connects TRBV6-1 to TRBJ1-2; D not certain. Germline V CDR1 and CDR2: MNHNS, SASEGT. Deletions cut 1 base from V and 0 bases from J, with 9 bases between. The CDR3 is made up of 15 amino acids. The CDR3 is CASSEVVGANYGYTF. The CDR3 bases are TGTGCCAGCAGTGAAGTGGTCGGGGCTAACTATGGCTACACCTTC.

The chain uses TRBV6-1 and TRBJ2-7; no clear D. The CDR3 runs 13 residues. Germline V gene sequence: CDR1 MNHNS, CDR2 SASEGT. V shed 6 bases and J shed 0 bases, with 9 bases lying between them. The CDR3 coding sequence is TGTGCCAGCAGCGCCACATACTCCTACGAGCAGTACTTC. The encoded protein is CASSATYSYEQYF.

This CDR3 reads CASSPTGPNQPQHF. The CDR3 DNA is TGTGCCAGTAGCCCGACAGGGCCAAATCAGCCCCAGCATTTT. The rearrangement joins TRBV19 to TRBJ1-5, with 7 bases matching TRBD1. J lost 4 bases, V lost 6 bases, and 6 bases had no gene match. The germline V gene encodes CDR1 LNHDA and CDR2 SQIVND (reference sequence). The length of the CDR3 is 14 residues.

This chain connects TRBV2 to TRBJ1-2; 10 bases fit TRBD1. This CDR3 contains 15 residues. Looked up from germline, CDR1 is SNHLY and CDR2 is FYNNEI. Trimming removed 5 bases from V and 6 bases from J; junction bases left unmatched: 9. CDR3 DNA: TGTGCCAGCAGTTCTCAGACAGGGGGCATTGATGGCTACACCTTC. Translation gives CASSSQTGGIDGYTF.

This chain links TRBV4-3 with TRBJ2-1, with TRBD2 matching over 13 bases. Germline CDR1 reads LGHNA; CDR2 reads YSLEER. With 0 bases clipped from V and 10 bases from J, the junction kept 3 bases outside the gene matches. The CDR3 totals 15 residues. The CDR3: CASSQDWTSGREQFF. CDR3 in DNA: TGCGCCAGCAGCCAAGATTGGACTAGCGGGAGAGAGCAGTTCTTC.

J is TRBJ1-1 and V is TRBV6-6; TRBD1 aligns across 12 bases. The length of the CDR3 is 14 residues. The germline V gene encodes CDR1 MNHNY and CDR2 SVGAGI (reference sequence). V shed 5 bases and J 10 bases; nucleotides not matched to a gene: 8. CDR3 sequence: CASSTRDRGLGAFF. In DNA form, the CDR3 reads TGTGCCAGCAGTACCCGGGACAGGGGGCTGGGAGCTTTCTTT.

The table lists this clone with a few counts. V usage is TRBV5-1 and J usage is TRBJ1-6; 8 positions match TRBD1. This CDR3 spans 14 amino acids. CDR1 SGHRS and CDR2 YFSETQ come from the germline V gene. V was clipped by 7 bases and J by 5 bases; unmatched bases: 5. CDR3 sequence reads: CASRLDRDNSPLHF. The CDR3 DNA is TGCGCCAGCCGACTGGACAGGGATAATTCACCCCTCCACTTT.

This clone showed up just a few times. The sample contains more than one DNA sequence encoding this CDR3. The V call is TRBV19, the J call TRBJ1-1; D is perhaps TRBD1 (6 bases). Trimming shortened V by 2 bases and J by 0 bases, and 7 bases separated the two germline ends. This CDR3 is 14 amino acids long. CDR1 LNHDA and CDR2 SQIVND come from the germline V gene (reference sequence). The DNA of the CDR3 is TGTGCCAGTAGTATACAGGGGATGAACACTGAAGCTTTCTTT. Its translation: CASSIQGMNTEAFF.

The gene calls are TRBV25-1 and TRBJ1-2; D remains ambiguous. Trimming removed 1 base from V and 2 bases from J, with 2 bases in between. CDR3 length: 12 amino acids. The germline gives CDR1 MGHDK, CDR2 SYGVNS. The CDR3 bases are TGTGCCAGCAGTGAATCGAACTATGGCTACACCTTC. This sequence encodes CASSESNYGYTF.

The rearrangement links TRBV19 to TRBJ1-6; 10 bases agree with TRBD1. Germline V lookup: CDR1 LNHDA, CDR2 SQIVND (reference sequence). J was trimmed by 8 bases and V by 5 bases; bases with no gene match: 6. There are 15 residues in the CDR3. The CDR3 DNA reads TGTGCCAGTAGTCCCGGGACAGGGGTGGATTCACCCCTCCACTTT. It specifies CASSPGTGVDSPLHF.

The rearrangement links TRBV9 to TRBJ1-1, with TRBD1 as a possible D gene (5 bases). The CDR3 contains 13 residues. Trimming took off 8 bases at V and 4 bases at J, with 15 bases between the two ends. The germline V gene has CDR1 SGDLS and CDR2 YYNGEE. CDR3 nucleotide sequence: TGTGCCAGTGGGCGGAGGGACGCCACTGAAGCTTTCTTT. Protein product: CASGRRDATEAFF. Using reference TRBV9 and TRBJ1-1 for the parts outside the CDR3, the full variable domain is DSGVTQTPKHLITATGQRVTLRCSPRSGDLSVYWYQQSLDQGLQFLIQYYNGEERAKGNILERFSAQQFPDLHSELNLSSLELGDSALYFCASGRRDATEAFFGQGTRLTVV.